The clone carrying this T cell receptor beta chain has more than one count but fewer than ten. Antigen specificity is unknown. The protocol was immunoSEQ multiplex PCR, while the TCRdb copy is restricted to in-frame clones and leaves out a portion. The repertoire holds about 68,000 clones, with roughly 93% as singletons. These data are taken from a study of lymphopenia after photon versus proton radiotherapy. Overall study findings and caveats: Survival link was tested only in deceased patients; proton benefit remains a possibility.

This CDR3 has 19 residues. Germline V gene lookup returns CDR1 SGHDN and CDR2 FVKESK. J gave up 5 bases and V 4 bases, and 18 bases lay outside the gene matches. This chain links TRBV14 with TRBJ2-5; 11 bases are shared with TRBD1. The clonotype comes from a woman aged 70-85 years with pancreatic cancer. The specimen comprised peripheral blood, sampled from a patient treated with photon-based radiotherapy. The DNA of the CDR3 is TGTGCCAGCAGCCGCGTGGGACAGGGGGTTAGCGGGAGTTTCGAGACCCAGTACTTC. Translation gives CASSRVGQGVSGSFETQYF.